This T cell receptor (beta chain) stems from a study of cytomegalovirus exposure and HLA in healthy donors (dated 2017 in TCRdb). Regarding the study in general: An earlier analysis of 550 to 700 of the donors reported 276 Gb of sequence data and 100 million to 140 million unique TCR beta sequences from approximately 180 million T cells. The number of typed donors differed by locus: about 620-630 for A, B, C, DRB1 and DQB1; some 500 for DQA1; around 610 for DPA1; and around 470 for DPB1. The T cell repertoires of 670 or so subjects were profiled by immunosequencing and related to cytomegalovirus serostatus. Among the approximately 430 genotyped donors, around 81% belonged to the genetic ancestry cluster associated with self-reported Caucasian donors. In an earlier analysis of more than 550 of the donors, high-throughput TCR beta sequencing was used to judge whether each TCR beta V gene segment behaved as functional or pseudogenic. The study aimed to test whether signatures of past pathogen exposure could be identified by cataloging public T cell receptors. Rather than drawing on any new phenotypic data, the later analysis identified candidate immune exposures from TCR beta sequences and the way those sequences occurred across donors. Along with the roughly 670-subject first cohort, a separate validation cohort of over 90 different subjects was used. A later genetic analysis took genome-wide SNP genotypes for 398 of the 666 donors and used that subset as a discovery cohort. Around 330 gigabases of sequencing data and around 88 million unique TCR sequences made up an early release that covered over 550 HLA-typed donors. Every repertoire in the discovery cohort had been generated on one and the same sequencing platform. Roughly 5 DR-DQ haplotypes were handled as single units for association and clustering because linkage in the cohort was strong. A later analysis re-analyzed previously published TCR beta repertoires from about 600 donors and added high-resolution HLA genotyping to study TCR occurrence patterns. Donor age, sex, ethnicity and CMV serostatus were compiled alongside the repertoire data. High-throughput TCR immunosequencing, statistical association of individual TCRs with disease status, and machine learning were combined to predict cytomegalovirus infection status. Among 300 to 500 genotyped donors of the cohort, an average of around 250,000 unique TCR beta nucleotide sequences was sequenced per donor, of which about 18% were non-productive. HLA typing covered class I and class II loci at four-digit resolution.

Library construction relied on the immunoSEQ multiplex PCR assay. For the multiplex PCR, a mixture combining 60 forward primers for TCR Vbeta segments and 13 reverse primers for TCR Jbeta segments was used. The CDR3 region of rearranged TCR beta genes was amplified from genomic DNA by a multiplex PCR assay. On the Illumina HiSeq System, the amplified TCR beta libraries were sequenced as 87-base-pair reads. The study's processing was this. Across the 670 or so repertoires, a later analysis counted some 80 million unique TCR beta chains, roughly 11 million of which were shared by at least two donors. Raw reads were error-corrected and collapsed into unique sequences with a nearest-neighbor algorithm that merged closely related sequences to remove PCR and sequencing errors. V, D and J gene segments were assigned by aligning CDR3 sequences to IMGT reference sequences. For a sequence to be retained, a match of at least six nucleotides to both a V gene segment and a J gene segment was required. Rearrangements were called productive when the CDR3 lacked stop codons and stayed in frame with V and J; all others were non-productive. Following IMGT convention, CDR3 was defined as the stretch from the second conserved V-encoded cysteine up to the conserved J-encoded phenylalanine. In an earlier analysis of around 540 of the donors, sequences lacking an unambiguous match to a single V gene segment were excluded. In an earlier analysis of 450 to 750 of the donors, a V segment was called functional when productive rearrangements were above 56.7%, and segregating when the standard deviation between donors exceeded 5%. A statistical classification framework was built for diagnosing cytomegalovirus status from the catalog of TCR beta chain sequences. In a later analysis, V and J genes were assigned by comparing TCR nucleotide sequences against IMGT/GENE-DB human TR gene sequences. The TCRdist pipeline was used in a later analysis to assign CDR3 sequences and most-parsimonious VDJ recombination scenarios. In a later analysis, each TCR beta chain was defined by its CDR3 amino acid sequence together with its V-gene family, and reads lacking a unique V-gene family were excluded. To address suspected cross-contamination and a sequencing artifact, a later analysis removed roughly 640 highly shared, low-generation-probability nucleotide sequences. For each public chain, a later analysis derived a clonal expansion index from normalized ranks of inferred template counts within each repertoire. Generation probabilities in a later analysis came from a VDJ recombination model fitted to out-of-frame rearrangements, and those results were checked against IGoR. In a later analysis, TCR-TCR, TCR-HLA and TCR-CMV co-occurrence was scored with hypergeometric tests, and a repertoire-size bias correction was applied to TCR pairs. In a later analysis, false discovery rates were estimated by permuting HLA or CMV assignments 20 times. In a later analysis, co-occurring TCRs were grouped using DBSCAN, and TCRdist sequence similarity was added for clustering within HLA-allele-positive subsets. Repertoires with fewer than 30,000 or more than 120,000 public chains were left out of co-occurrence clustering, as were four to six repertoires with anomalous nucleotide sharing. TCRdb stores this immuneACCESS table with in-frame sequences only. Part of the clones is absent; in the studies checked, under half of the shortfall reflects unresolved V genes, and no reason is known for the rest. Clone size and V and J calls were adopted from that table, with D and trimming inferred from the DNA. The sample table holds over 90,000 clones, of which 65% to 85% were seen once. The ten most abundant clones make up about 4.1% of the sample.

CDR1 and CDR2, per the germline V gene, are LGHNA and YNFKEQ. From cysteine to phenylalanine, the CDR3 is 13 amino acids long. The entry retains the CDR3 DNA only, 39 bases that are in frame from base 1. Trimming takes 1 base from V and 3 bases from J, and the germline ends sit 6 bases apart. Overall study results and their limits: In the study, some 180 TCR beta chains were listed as associated with cytomegalovirus. Most TCR sequences were observed very rarely across donors, whereas some public TCRs were present in many individuals. A later analysis found that HLA-associated TCR beta chains were more clonally expanded and had lower generation probabilities than equally common non-associated chains. Three of the identified cytomegalovirus-associated TCR beta chains were confirmed in vitro to be specific for cytomegalovirus antigens. Roughly uniform sequencing depth across donors was assumed in presence/absence analyses, although this assumption may not hold. Strong co-occurrence of HLA alleles, especially DR and DQ, made assigning TCR associations to individual alleles difficult. A group of highly shared sequence variants was considered likely to be a technical artifact of the sequencing pipeline. According to a later analysis, parvovirus B19, influenza, CMV and Epstein-Barr virus appeared linked to several top co-occurrence clusters. In a later analysis, the rate of TCR association differed among HLA loci, with DRB1 alleles having the most associated TCRs and HLA-C alleles having the fewest. Most CMV-associated TCR beta chains appeared to be HLA-restricted in a later analysis, and the HLA associations seemed to be driven largely by CMV exposure. In this cohort, only TCR beta chains were sequenced, and detectable features were limited by the absence of alpha or paired-chain data. In a later genetic analysis, a missense DCLRE1C variant was associated with V-gene and J-gene trimming of TCR beta chains, and the association was replicated in an independent cohort. Immune exposure information for the cohort was limited to CMV serostatus. Some IMGT-functional V segments, including TRBV6-2 and TRBV6-3, could not be told apart with the 87-base-pair reads, so those segments were excluded. In a later analysis, 16,951 TCR beta sequences were associated with specific HLA alleles at a false discovery rate of 0.05. Correlated functional status among segregating V segments might reflect linkage disequilibrium, but an unknown experimental factor could not be ruled out. In an earlier analysis of about 600 of the donors, most TCR beta V segments appeared in productive rearrangements about 90% or about 30% of the time, broadly matching IMGT annotations. A further reported finding was that TCR beta sequences accurately predicted the HLA-A and HLA-B alleles for most subjects in the first cohort. Because HLA typing was unavailable for some donors at each locus, only the typed subset was used in association tests. Compared with the roughly 670-donor mean, donors in an Asian-associated ancestry cluster had fewer N-insertions in productive TCRs, according to a later genetic analysis. The authors suggested that the approach could potentially be extended to other disease states and immunological phenotypes. Around 16 rarely observed V segments, including chromosome 9 orphons, were excluded from the earlier analysis of approximately 600 of the donors because counts were too low. In both the original and validation cohorts, the classifier was reported to diagnose cytomegalovirus status with high specificity and sensitivity.

The cohort consisted of more than 650 healthy bone marrow donors. At the time of sampling, every cohort member was nominally healthy, though immune exposures that went unrecorded were likely present. The donor was CMV seropositive and belonged to the group of about 290 seropositive cohort members. A peripheral blood sample was provided by each donor, and peripheral blood mononuclear cells were used for TCR beta sequencing. The Qiagen DNeasy Blood Extraction Kit was used to extract genomic DNA from the blood cell samples. Concerning this clone itself: Its binding antigen is unknown. No much larger clonotype is one base removed from it; base qualities were not supplied.

The clonotype comes from a man between 50 and 59 years old in good health and CMV-seropositive. The V gene is TRBV4-2 and the J gene is TRBJ2-5; TRBD2 is a possible D gene, resting on 5 matching bases. The source material was PBMCs. The DNA sequence is given as TGTGCCAGCAGCCAAGTGAGGGAAGAGACCCAGTACTTC. The translation is CASSQVREETQYF.